This T cell receptor beta chain emerged from a study of regulatory T cells in long-lasting Graves disease listed by TCRdb under 2021. Some background on the complete study: Patients with newly diagnosed Graves' disease had been on antithyroid drugs for under 3 months. This study used TCR sequencing and RNA sequencing of peripheral blood to compare persistent Graves' disease patients against newly diagnosed Graves' disease patients. The study took place in China and was registered as a clinical trial. TCR sequencing covered approximately 13 persistent and approximately 20 newly diagnosed Graves' disease patients, approximately 33 samples in total. Overall results and qualifications from the work: Compared with newly diagnosed patients, patients with persistent Graves' disease had lower TCR Shannon entropy and fewer highly expanded clones, which suggests clonal expansion. Persistent patients shared more public clonotypes among themselves (2,741) than newly diagnosed patients did (over 900). Sequencing and analysis were restricted to the TCR beta chain. Only peripheral blood was studied, because thyroid tissue, the primary lesion, was inaccessible. The authors noted that the small sample size was a limitation that may lower accuracy. Preferential use of TRBV28, TRBJ1-2 and TRBJ2-5 was observed in persistent disease, whereas TRBV20-1 and TRBJ2-1 were favored in newly diagnosed disease.

Taken with the paper, the label for time point translates to: newly diagnosed GD, antithyroid drugs for less than 3 months. For both TCR sequencing and RNA sequencing, RNA was extracted from PBMCs in TRIzol. The diagnosis of Graves' disease was made according to American Thyroid Association guidelines. Recruitment of patients was carried out at an endocrinology department in Xi'an, China. Each patient gave approximately 10 milliliters of peripheral blood, collected in an EDTA anticoagulant tube. Ficoll Paque Plus density gradient separation was used to isolate PBMCs, and no further T cell sorting was performed. An Agilent 2100 Bioanalyzer and agarose gel were used to check RNA quality, and a NanoDrop 2000 was used to measure RNA concentration. Based on the germline V gene, the CDR1 and CDR2 sequences are MDHEN and SYDVKM. Its CDR3 holds 15 amino acids, cysteine through phenylalanine. The retained sequence is limited to the CDR3, 45 bases, with the frame set at the first base. Deletion took 2 bases off V and 0 bases off J, with a span of 8 bases between the germline ends.

The receptor library was made with multiplex PCR. The instrument was an Illumina HiSeq 4000. iRepertoire HTBI primers and Arm-PCR amplification of CDR3 regions were used to construct TCR beta libraries. PCR products were gel purified before sequencing. As for the original processing: Across samples, approximately 68 TRBV and 13 to 15 TRBJ segments were identified and used for gene usage analysis of CDR3 amino acid clonotypes. Filtered high-quality paired reads were merged into contigs using COPE and FqMerger. BLAST was used to align contigs to IMGT TRBV, TRBD and TRBJ reference genes, and CDR3 was defined according to IMGT. Any clonotype with a frequency above 0.1% was classified as a highly expanded clone. Repertoire diversity was measured by Shannon entropy, and V-J evenness by the Gini coefficient. Clonotypes shared by more than one individual were considered public. The public reads were reprocessed in TCRdb via fastp at Q25 and MiXCR, keeping in-frame beta chains. For every CDR3 protein sequence, its rows merge into one entry that carries the most common genes and DNA. V and J calls and clone size were set by TCRdb, not the authors. The sample table shows 350,000 to 500,000 distinct CDR3 sequences, and 12% to 15% are seen once. The ten largest clones add up to under 20% of the sample.

This clonotype showed up many times. The antigen it recognizes is unknown. No much larger clone is present one base from it, and per-base qualities are unavailable. These sequences were also reported in another study, on T cells in Graves' hyperthyroidism and ophthalmopathy. The second study's paper adds: Stable Graves' hyperthyroidism was defined as the absence of progression to ophthalmopathy over 18 months of follow-up. Hyperthyroidism patients were newly diagnosed, had a disease duration of under 2 months, and were aged 18 to 65 years. Any patient with an uncontrolled infection, another autoimmune disease, pregnancy or lactation was excluded. Diagnoses were established on the basis of clinical symptoms, serum thyroxine and TRAb, thyroid ultrasound, and orbital computed tomography. A first-round RT-PCR of the TCR CDR3 used the HTBI primer set with the Qiagen OneStep RT-PCR kit. Most expanded thyroid clonotypes (frequency above 0.001) were also found in blood, which suggests that blood repertoires may mirror thyroid immune responses. Ophthalmopathy was separated from stable hyperthyroidism by a 13 V-J signature model, with approximately 85% sensitivity and 81% to 82% specificity obtained in cross-validation and 80%/75% obtained in testing. In validation, the model predicted progression to ophthalmopathy with approximately 71% sensitivity and approximately 74% specificity, a median of 6.5 months before onset. TCR V-J signatures able to tell the groups apart were searched for in a discovery cohort of 90 to 100 patients, of whom over 40 had Graves' ophthalmopathy and under 65 had stable Graves' hyperthyroidism. Prospective prediction of ophthalmopathy was tested in an independent validation cohort of 18 to 20 hyperthyroidism patients and 17 patients who later progressed to ophthalmopathy. The 85 to 100 discovery patients were randomly split 7:3 into training and test sets. Thyroid tissue and blood T-cell repertoires from six Graves' hyperthyroidism patients were also compared in the study. After blood sampling, hyperthyroidism patients were treated with methimazole at a starting dose of 30 mg daily, and ophthalmopathy patients were treated with high-dose intravenous methylprednisolone. Libraries were constructed in a second round of multiplex PCR, after which size selection and purification were carried out. Libraries were sequenced paired-end with 100 bp reads on an Illumina HiSeq2000. SOAPnuke was used to process the raw data, throwing out any read that contained adapters or uncalled bases, had a mean Phred below 15, or lacked an exact constant-primer or identifier match. COPE v1.2.5 was used to merge the high-quality paired reads, and each unique nucleotide sequence was defined as a clonotype. MiTCR v1.1 was used to align the clonotypes against IMGT TRBV, TRBD and TRBJ reference segments. The analysis was restricted to V-J combinations with a frequency above 0.0001, which together covered about 99% of the repertoires. The TCS score was defined as F50 (clonal expansion) divided by E x V (chaos), with BLOSUM62-based TCRdist calculated between CDR3 peptides within each V-J. Welch's t-statistics and random forest reduced around 510 V-J features to 10 to 15, which were used in a naive Bayes classifier (R e1071). Sample size was not statistically predetermined, and investigators were not blinded to group allocation. TCR Vbeta CDR3 sequencing of roughly 140 peripheral blood samples (around 45 ophthalmopathy, 75 or so hyperthyroidism and some 17 progressor patients) is reported in the paper.

This sequence uses TRBV28 and TRBJ1-3, with the D gene uncertain. The specimen comprised peripheral blood mononuclear cells (PBMCs), sampled at new diagnosis, from a patient treated with antithyroid drugs. The source is a woman aged 50 to 60 with Graves disease. Donor details come from another sample of the same person, matched by shared clones. This receptor carries the CDR3 CASSLRRFSGNTIYF. The DNA sequence reads TGTGCCAGCAGTTTAAGGCGGTTCTCTGGAAACACCATATATTTT. With all but the CDR3 taken from the reference TRBV28 and TRBJ1-3 genes, the full variable domain is: DVKVTQSSRYLVKRTGEKVFLECVQDMDHENMFWYRQDPGLGLRLIYFSYDVKMKEKGDIPEGYSVSREKKERFSLILESASTNQTSMYLCASSLRRFSGNTIYFGEGSWLTVV.